The clone carrying this T cell receptor beta chain was picked up many times. Its antigen is currently unknown. The V gene's germline CDR1 is SQVTM and CDR2 ANQGSEA. V was clipped by 6 bases and J by 1 base; unmatched bases: 2. The CDR3 covers 14 residues. Each CDR3 protein is one row after TCRdb ran MiXCR on the 5' RACE reads. The sample consists of approximately 81,000 distinct CDR3 sequences, more than 7% of them appearing once. The data are from a study of human T cells and chemical hapten exposure. Study at large: Slight differences in pooled library volume were the main source of varying TCR yields across samples.

Unfractionated whole blood yielded the extracted total RNA. Regarding the study as a whole: Sensitizing with DPC caused no change in TCRs above 1 in 1000 frequency.

This sequence was found in a male donor in good health. The rearrangement uses TRBV29-1 and TRBJ1-5; TRBD1 matches 11 bases. The chain's CDR3 is CSVGTGGSNQPQHF. In nucleotides, the CDR3 is TGCAGCGTGGGGACAGGGGGAAGCAATCAGCCCCAGCATTTT.